The 21 T cell receptor beta chains presented below share a single source sample, sequenced in a study of cytomegalovirus exposure and HLA in healthy donors. In the PCR, 60 Vbeta and 13 Jbeta primers were used. The protocol was immunoSEQ multiplex PCR, while the TCRdb copy is restricted to in-frame clones and leaves out a portion. This repertoire shows 170,000 or so clones, less than 90% found once; its top ten account for approximately 2%. The sequencing input was PBMCs. These TCRs come from a man aged 18 to 30 in good health and CMV-seronegative.

This clone has just one count. The chain uses TRBV18 and TRBJ2-7, with TRBD2 matching over 7 bases. Trimming removed 3 bases from V and 2 bases from J; junction bases left unmatched: 4. Per germline, CDR1 KGHSH and CDR2 LQKENI. The CDR3 contains 14 residues. The CDR3 DNA reads TGTGCCAGCTCACCTGGGGGAGGGCCCTACGAGCAGTACTTC. Amino acids: CASSPGGGPYEQYF. The whole variable domain, filled in from reference TRBV18 and TRBJ2-7, reads NAGVMQNPRHLVRRRGQEARLRCSPMKGHSHVYWYRQLPEEGLKFMVYLQKENIIDESGMPKERFSAEFPKEGPSILRIQQVVRGDSAAYFCASSPGGGPYEQYFGPGTRLTVT.

CDR3 nucleotide sequence: TGCGCCAGCAGCCGGGTGGAGGGTGGAGAGACCCAGTACTTC. Protein sequence: CASSRVEGGETQYF. The V and J genes are TRBV4-1 and TRBJ2-5; possibly TRBD2 for D (6 bases). This CDR3 spans 14 amino acids. V lost 4 bases, J lost 4 bases, and 13 bases lay in between. CDR1 and CDR2 (germline): MGHRA, YSYEKL.

J is TRBJ1-2 and V is TRBV7-9; 7 bases align to TRBD1. V was pared by 0 bases and J by 6 bases, with 7 bases of the junction left unmatched. Germline V gene data show CDR1 as SEHNR and CDR2 as FQNEAQ (reference sequence). The CDR3 covers 15 residues. CDR3 residues: CASSLARSGQNGYTF. The DNA for the CDR3 is TGTGCCAGCAGCTTAGCGAGGTCGGGACAGAATGGCTACACCTTC.

This clone was found a few times. The chain recombines TRBV7-3 with TRBJ1-1; D is uncertain. CDR1 and CDR2 from the germline V gene are SGHTA and FQGTGA. Trimming removed 1 base at V and 0 bases at J, with 9 bases between. The CDR3 is made up of 15 amino acids. Written as DNA, the CDR3 is TGTGCCAGCAGCTTAAGATGGAGAATGAACACTGAAGCTTTCTTT. Residues: CASSLRWRMNTEAFF.

This clone was counted between two and nine times. CDR3 sequence reads: CASSFEGAGNTIYF. CDR3 sequence (DNA): TGTGCCAGCAGCTTCGAAGGGGCTGGAAACACCATATATTTT. The chain has TRBV11-2 and TRBJ1-3; tentative D call: TRBD1 (5 bases). Germline-derived CDR1 and CDR2 are SGHAT and FQNNGV. V was clipped by 3 bases and J by 2 bases, with 8 bases between them. There are 14 residues in the CDR3.

This chain links TRBV28 with TRBJ2-4, with 7 bases identical to TRBD1. Germline CDR1 is MDHEN and CDR2 is SYDVKM. The V and J ends lost 7 bases and 8 bases, in that order; junction bases with no gene match: 8. The CDR3 extends over 13 amino acids. CDR3 bases: TGTGCCAGCATTAGTGAGGGGGCAGACATTCAGTACTTC. Protein product: CASISEGADIQYF.

The chain uses TRBV7-6 and TRBJ2-7; TRBD1 matches at 9 bases. V lost 1 base and J lost 9; bases outside the gene matches: 7. The CDR3 runs 14 residues. The germline gives CDR1 SGHVS, CDR2 FNYEAQ. CDR3 coding DNA: TGTGCCAGCAGCTTAGAGGGACAGGGTAGAGTGCAGTACTTC. The encoded protein is CASSLEGQGRVQYF.

This chain links TRBV19 with TRBJ2-2, with D possibly TRBD1 on 6 matching bases. CDR3 length: 15 amino acids. Deletions cut 7 bases from V and 1 base from J, with 13 bases between. Germline CDR1 and CDR2: LNHDA and SQIVND (reference sequence). CDR3 amino acids: CASTPQGRNTGELFF. CDR3 DNA sequence: TGTGCCAGTACCCCTCAGGGGCGGAACACCGGGGAGCTGTTTTTT. Supplemented by reference TRBV19 and TRBJ2-2, the full variable domain reads DGGITQSPKYLFRKEGQNVTLSCEQNLNHDAMYWYRQDPGQGLRLIYYSQIVNDFQKGDIAEGYSVSREKKESFPLTVTSAQKNPTAFYLCASTPQGRNTGELFFGEGSRLTVL.

The table lists this clone with a few counts. The chain links TRBV5-1 to TRBJ2-7; 13 positions agree with TRBD2. J was trimmed by 4 bases and V by 3 bases; bases with no gene match: 13. The CDR3 runs to 18 residues. Germline assignment: CDR1 SGHRS and CDR2 YFSETQ. Written as DNA, the CDR3 is TGCGCCAGCAGCTCCGAACCGGGACTAGCGGGACTTGGGTACGAGCAGTACTTC. Protein: CASSSEPGLAGLGYEQYF.

The V call is TRBV5-1, the J call TRBJ1-1; D is undetermined. The germline V gene encodes CDR1 SGHRS and CDR2 YFSETQ. The CDR3 contains 13 residues. V was clipped by 0 bases and J by 1 base, with 4 bases between them. The DNA of the CDR3 is TGCGCCAGCAGCTTGGACAAGAACACTGAAGCTTTCTTT. The encoded protein is CASSLDKNTEAFF.

The chain uses TRBV7-8 and TRBJ2-1; a weak D match, TRBD1 (5 bases). The germline gives CDR1 SGHVS, CDR2 FQNEAQ. The CDR3 runs to 15 residues. Trimming cost V 1 base and J 5 bases, with 12 bases left between them. The CDR3 is CASSLGRARNNEQFF. The DNA for the CDR3 is TGTGCCAGCAGCTTAGGCAGGGCGCGGAACAATGAGCAGTTCTTC. Filled out from reference TRBV7-8 and TRBJ2-1, the complete variable domain reads GAGVSQSPRYKVAKRGQDVALRCDPISGHVSLFWYQQALGQGPEFLTYFQNEAQLDKSGLPSDRFFAERPEGSVSTLKIQRTQQEDSAVYLCASSLGRARNNEQFFGPGTRLTVL.

The DNA for the CDR3 is TGTGCCAGCTCACCTATGGTAGGGGCTGGAAACACCATATATTTT. Amino acids: CASSPMVGAGNTIYF. The chain carries TRBV18 and TRBJ1-3; TRBD1 is a possible D gene (5 bases). This CDR3 comprises 15 residues. The germline V gene encodes CDR1 KGHSH and CDR2 LQKENI. Trimming took off 3 bases at V and 2 bases at J, with 11 bases between the two ends. Full variable domain (outside the CDR3, taken from reference TRBV18 and TRBJ1-3): NAGVMQNPRHLVRRRGQEARLRCSPMKGHSHVYWYRQLPEEGLKFMVYLQKENIIDESGMPKERFSAEFPKEGPSILRIQQVVRGDSAAYFCASSPMVGAGNTIYFGEGSWLTVV.

This clone was detected once. The chain uses TRBV18 and TRBJ2-1; D is uncertain. V dropped 4 bases and J dropped 0 bases, with 7 bases sitting between them. This CDR3 spans 14 amino acids. CDR1 and CDR2 from the germline V gene are KGHSH and LQKENI. CDR3 loop: CASSLQDSYNEQFF. As DNA, the CDR3 is TGTGCCAGCTCACTTCAGGACTCCTACAATGAGCAGTTCTTC.

This chain joins TRBV7-3 and TRBJ2-5; D is unresolved. Looked up from germline, CDR1 is SGHTA and CDR2 is FQGTGA. The CDR3 runs 13 residues. V lost 1 base to trimming and J lost 2 bases, with 5 bases between them. DNA for the CDR3: TGTGCCAGCAGCTTAAGTAGACAAGAGACCCAGTACTTC. The encoded protein is CASSLSRQETQYF.

The chain couples TRBV10-3 to TRBJ2-3, with no clear D. The germline gives CDR1 ENHRY, CDR2 SYGVKD. V lost 0 bases and J 8 bases, leaving 6 bases between the germline ends. The CDR3 consists of 12 residues. In DNA form, the CDR3 reads TGTGCCATCAGTGAGTCTGAGGTTACGCAGTATTTT. It codes for CAISESEVTQYF.

The chain links TRBV6-6 to TRBJ2-7; 8 bases map to TRBD1. Trimming cost V 7 bases and J 0 bases; bases outside gene matches: 8. CDR1 and CDR2 from the germline V gene are MNHNY and SVGAGI (reference sequence). The CDR3 is 15 amino acids. The CDR3 DNA follows: TGTGCCAGCAATGAACCGGGACAGGACTCCTACGAGCAGTACTTC. Its protein is CASNEPGQDSYEQYF.

This chain connects TRBV28 to TRBJ2-4; 10 bases agree with TRBD1. CDR3 size: 14 residues. Germline V gene data show CDR1 as MDHEN and CDR2 as SYDVKM. With 4 bases clipped from V and 9 bases from J, the junction kept 6 bases outside the gene matches. The CDR3 is CASSSDRGPLIQYF. The CDR3 DNA reads TGTGCCAGCAGTTCCGACAGGGGGCCACTCATTCAGTACTTC.

The rearrangement joins TRBV5-1 to TRBJ2-3, with 10 bases lining up with TRBD2. Germline V gene data show CDR1 as SGHRS and CDR2 as YFSETQ. The V and J ends lost 4 bases and 3 bases, in that order; junction bases with no gene match: 8. The CDR3 covers 16 residues. CDR3 coding DNA: TGCGCCAGCAGCCCCTTAGCGGGAGGCGGGACAGATACGCAGTATTTT. It specifies CASSPLAGGGTDTQYF.

A few counts support this clone. V and J are TRBV28 and TRBJ1-5, with D hard to call. Looked up from germline, CDR1 is MDHEN and CDR2 is SYDVKM. Between the trimmed V and J ends, which lost 6 bases and 6 bases, there was a span of 15 bases. The CDR3 extends over 14 amino acids. Written as DNA, the CDR3 is TGTGCCAGCAGCATCACCCTATTTGGTCAGCCCCAGCATTTT. This codes for CASSITLFGQPQHF.

The chain uses TRBV4-1 and TRBJ2-7, with 9 bases aligning to TRBD1. Germline lookup yields CDR1 MGHRA and CDR2 YSYEKL. This CDR3 has 16 amino acids. Germline trimming cut 1 base from V and 1 base from J; bases unmatched to any gene: 5. For the CDR3, the DNA is TGCGCCAGCAGCCAAGTCCAGGACAGGGGTTCCTACGAGCAGTACTTC. As protein: CASSQVQDRGSYEQYF.

The chain recombines TRBV2 with TRBJ2-1; 7 nucleotides agree with TRBD1. Losses at the gene ends were 6 bases for V and 2 bases for J; bases not matched to a gene: 7. The CDR3 totals 15 residues. Germline assignment: CDR1 SNHLY and CDR2 FYNNEI. The CDR3 DNA sequence: TGTGCCAGCAGGGACAGGCTCGCGACCTACAATGAGCAGTTCTTC. This codes for CASRDRLATYNEQFF.